Here is one T cell receptor (beta chain) with its context. It was treatment-naive patients with stable or active relapsing-remitting disease who made up the multiple sclerosis controls. Reverse transcription of about 0.5 to 1 ug RNA was carried out with random hexamers. The method of amplification for TCR beta CDR3 was immunoSEQ multiplex PCR, covering 54 Vbeta and 13 Jbeta. TCRdb reprocessed the immunoSEQ multiplex PCR reads with MiXCR, giving one entry per CDR3 protein. Of roughly 80,000 distinct CDR3 sequences in the sample, 90% to 95% were seen once. This specimen belongs to a study of CD8 T cells in Susac syndrome. This receptor was taken from a human donor with multiple sclerosis. The sequenced sample was CD8+ T cells from PBMCs.

The CDR3 region has the DNA TGCGCCAGCAGCTTAATCACAGGGAACGAGCAGTACTTC. Protein product: CASSLITGNEQYF. The rearrangement uses TRBV5-1 and TRBJ2-7, with D perhaps TRBD1 (6 bases). CDR3 length: 13 amino acids. Trimming stripped 2 bases from V and 5 bases from J, with 11 bases between. Germline V gene sequence: CDR1 SGHRS, CDR2 YFSETQ.